The 11 T cell receptor beta chains reported below all come from one sample, sequenced in a study of blood T cell repertoires in COVID-19 (dated by TCRdb to about 2020). The library was made by the immunoSEQ multiplex PCR assay. Drawn from immuneACCESS, this table holds only the in-frame rearrangements with V and J called that TCRdb kept. Clones are partly lost; checked studies trace under half to an unresolved V gene and leave the rest unexplained. Present in this sample are 130,000 to 150,000 clones, about four fifths of which were seen just once. The ten largest clonotypes hold around 3.7% of the sample. The material sequenced was peripheral blood. These receptors all stem from a man aged 70 or older who had recovered from COVID-19.

This clone has at least ten counts. The chain joins TRBV30 to TRBJ2-3; 8 nucleotides agree with TRBD2. V gave up 8 bases and J gave up 6 bases; unmatched junction bases: 7. Per the germline V gene, CDR1 is GTSNPN and CDR2 is SVGIG (reference sequence). CDR3 length: 12 residues. The CDR3 sequence: CARNGREDTQYF. For the CDR3, the DNA is TGTGCCCGCAACGGGAGGGAGGATACGCAGTATTTT.

The V and J genes are TRBV6-6 and TRBJ1-1, with 11 bases fitting TRBD1. V was clipped by 5 bases and J by 3 bases; unmatched bases: 11. This CDR3 contains 17 residues. The V gene's germline CDR1 is MNHNY and CDR2 SVGAGI (reference sequence). CDR3 region: CASSPRDRGGLDTEAFF. In DNA form, the CDR3 reads TGTGCCAGCAGTCCCCGGGACAGGGGGGGTTTGGACACTGAAGCTTTCTTT.

The chain has TRBV7-9 and TRBJ2-3; 10 bases line up with TRBD2. The J segment lost 4 bases and the V segment lost 10 bases, leaving 5 bases of the junction unmatched. Germline V CDR1 and CDR2: SEHNR, FQNEAQ (reference sequence). The CDR3 consists of 13 residues. The CDR3 bases are TGTGCCACGACTAGCGGGTCGGCAGATACGCAGTATTTT. Translated: CATTSGSADTQYF.

This clone was found many times. The chain joins TRBV11-1 to TRBJ1-1, with unresolved D. The germline CDR1 and CDR2 sequences are SGHAT and FQDESV (reference sequence). CDR3 length equals 14 residues. The V end was cut by 3 bases, the J end by 1 base, with 9 bases between. CDR3 loop: CASSFGIQNTEAFF. The CDR3 DNA reads TGTGCCAGCAGCTTTGGTATACAGAACACTGAAGCTTTCTTT.

The V call is TRBV29-1, the J call TRBJ1-2, with D possibly being TRBD1 (5 bases). The germline gives CDR1 SQVTM, CDR2 ANQGSEA. CDR3 length equals 14 residues. Deletions cut 7 bases from V and 8 bases from J, with 23 bases between. CDR3 amino acids: CSALGQGFYGGYTF. The CDR3 nucleotides are TGCAGCGCCCTGGGTCAGGGTTTCTATGGAGGCTACACCTTC.

V usage is TRBV2 and J usage is TRBJ2-1, with TRBD1 matching 8 bases. The V segment lost 5 bases and the J segment 4 bases; nucleotides outside the gene matches: 7. The V gene's germline CDR1 is SNHLY and CDR2 FYNNEI. This CDR3 is 15 amino acids long. The CDR3 loop reads CASSPQGAAYNEQFF. The CDR3 DNA sequence: TGTGCCAGCAGTCCTCAGGGGGCGGCATACAATGAGCAGTTCTTC.

This clone was observed once. This rearrangement joins TRBV5-6 to TRBJ1-1; 8 nucleotides match TRBD1. V was pared by 0 bases and J by 1 base, with 5 bases of the junction left unmatched. Germline V gives CDR1 SGHDT, CDR2 YYEEEE. The CDR3 runs to 16 residues. This chain's CDR3 is CASSLGGTGWNTEAFF. The CDR3 DNA follows: TGTGCCAGCAGCTTGGGGGGGACAGGATGGAACACTGAAGCTTTCTTT.

A remark on this clone: The junction differs from germline at one of its ends, possibly a read error. J is TRBJ2-3 and V is TRBV10-3; TRBD2 matches at 9 bases. This CDR3 comprises 15 residues. CDR1 ENHRY and CDR2 SYGVKD come from the germline V gene. This CDR3 is CAIRELAGVTDTQYF. The DNA of the CDR3 is TGTGCCATCAGAGAGTTAGCGGGAGTCACAGATACGCAGTATTTT.

V gene TRBV5-6 combines with J gene TRBJ2-3, with D possibly matching TRBD2 (6 bases). The germline V and J ends were trimmed by 0 bases and 0 bases, with 14 bases remaining between them. Germline values: CDR1 SGHDT, CDR2 YYEEEE. CDR3 length: 17 residues. CDR3 sequence (DNA): TGTGCCAGCAGCTTGGCGGGTGCGGGAACTAGCACAGATACGCAGTATTTT. Translating gives CASSLAGAGTSTDTQYF. Combining the CDR3 with reference TRBV5-6 and TRBJ2-3 gives the whole variable domain DAGVTQSPTHLIKTRGQQVTLRCSPKSGHDTVSWYQQALGQGPQFIFQYYEEEERQRGNFPDRFSGHQFPNYSSELNVNALLLGDSALYLCASSLAGAGTSTDTQYFGPGTRLTVL.

The gene calls are TRBV5-4 and TRBJ1-1; TRBD1 might be the D (6 bases). CDR3 length: 16 residues. V was clipped by 3 bases and J by 0 bases, with 15 bases between them. CDR1 is SGHNT, CDR2 YYREEE, per germline (reference sequence). In DNA form, the CDR3 reads TGTGCCAGCAGCTCAGGGACAACAAGGGTGAACACTGAAGCTTTCTTT. Its protein product is CASSSGTTRVNTEAFF.

The genes are TRBV14 and TRBJ2-1; D is perhaps TRBD1 (5 bases). Looked up from germline, CDR1 is SGHDN and CDR2 is FVKESK. This CDR3 contains 15 residues. V lost 4 bases, J lost 9 bases, and 19 bases lay in between. The DNA for the CDR3 is TGTGCCAGCAGCCCAGGGAAGGGCAGGGCGGTTGAGCAGTTCTTC. This codes for CASSPGKGRAVEQFF.